A single sample is the source of the 4 T cell receptor beta chains below, sequenced in a study of OX40 agonist ivuxolimab in advanced cancers. The assay was immunoSEQ multiplex PCR, and TCRdb's table has in-frame clones only and misses some. The sample shows approximately 52,000 clones, roughly 81% of them seen only once. The source was CD4+ or CD8+ T cells sorted from blood, collected in a trial of the OX40 agonist ivuxolimab. All receptors derive from an adult with an advanced solid tumor such as melanoma, head and neck, liver or kidney cancer.

The rearrangement links TRBV5-1 to TRBJ2-1; maybe TRBD1 (5 bases). Trimming stripped 0 bases from V and 5 bases from J, with 9 bases between. In germline, CDR1 is SGHRS, CDR2 YFSETQ. The CDR3 extends over 14 amino acids. CDR3 residues: CASSLDRPNNEQFF. The CDR3 bases are TGCGCCAGCAGCTTGGACAGGCCAAACAATGAGCAGTTCTTC.

CDR3 protein: CASSRGGAGGGSSYEQYF. CDR3 in DNA: TGTGCCAGCAGCCGAGGGGGAGCGGGAGGAGGGAGCTCCTACGAGCAGTACTTC. This chain links TRBV5-4 with TRBJ2-7, with TRBD2 matching 9 bases. The J segment lost 0 bases and the V segment lost 4 bases, leaving 14 bases of the junction unmatched. The V gene's germline CDR1 is SGHNT and CDR2 YYREEE (reference sequence). This CDR3 is built from 18 residues.

The chain recombines TRBV7-2 with TRBJ1-2; D is perhaps TRBD1 (5 bases). V lost 5 bases, J lost 5 bases, and 18 bases lay in between. The CDR3 runs to 15 residues. Germline CDR1 SGHTA, CDR2 FQGNSA. The chain's CDR3 is CASSRSPTDGYGYTF. CDR3 sequence (DNA): TGTGCCAGCAGCAGGAGCCCGACAGACGGGTATGGCTACACCTTC.

The chain couples TRBV7-3 to TRBJ2-3; 8 bases align to TRBD2. Germline loops: CDR1 SGHTA, CDR2 FQGTGA. J was trimmed by 1 base and V by 5 bases; bases with no gene match: 5. This CDR3 is 15 amino acids long. CDR3 nucleotides: TGTGCCAGCAGCCCAGCGGGAGTCGGCACAGATACGCAGTATTTT. Amino acid sequence: CASSPAGVGTDTQYF. The variable domain in full, completed from reference TRBV7-3 and TRBJ2-3, reads GAGVSQTPSNKVTEKGKYVELRCDPISGHTALYWYRQSLGQGPEFLIYFQGTGAADDSGLPNDRFFAVRPEGSVSTLKIQRTERGDSAVYLCASSPAGVGTDTQYFGPGTRLTVL.